Below, 31 T cell receptor beta chains from the same sample are listed, as sequenced in a study of blood T cell repertoires in COVID-19. The repertoire was sequenced with immunoSEQ multiplex PCR; TCRdb's copy has only in-frame clones and lacks some. The data hold tens of thousands of clones, with around 83% observed a single time. The specimen sequenced was peripheral blood. The source is a human donor in a cohort sampled during active COVID-19.

This chain uses TRBV27 with TRBJ1-1, with TRBD1 as a possible D gene (5 bases). Deletions cut 3 bases from V and 5 bases from J, with 10 bases between. The CDR3 sequence is 13 residues long. Per the germline V gene, CDR1 is MNHEY and CDR2 is SMNVEV (reference sequence). DNA for the CDR3: TGTGCCAGCAGTTTGGGGCTGGGGACTGAAGCTTTCTTT. Translation: CASSLGLGTEAFF.

The V gene is TRBV7-9, the J gene TRBJ2-1; 10 nucleotides match TRBD2. The CDR3 extends over 16 amino acids. Germline-derived CDR1 and CDR2 are SEHNR and FQNEAQ (reference sequence). With 5 bases clipped from V and 1 base from J, the junction kept 5 bases outside the gene matches. CDR3: CASSALAGQSYNEQFF. The CDR3 DNA reads as TGTGCCAGCAGCGCACTAGCGGGGCAATCCTACAATGAGCAGTTCTTC.

This chain uses TRBV28 with TRBJ1-4; TRBD1 matches 8 bases. Trimming removed 6 bases from V and 7 bases from J; junction bases left unmatched: 13. The CDR3 runs 16 residues. In germline, CDR1 is MDHEN, CDR2 SYDVKM. Here the CDR3 DNA reads TGTGCCAGCAGCCCCGGACAGGGTTCGGGAAGTGAAAAACTGTTTTTT. Protein sequence: CASSPGQGSGSEKLFF.

The rearrangement links TRBV5-4 to TRBJ2-5; D gene unclear. The germline V gene has CDR1 SGHNT and CDR2 YYREEE (reference sequence). The CDR3 spans 14 residues. Trimming removed 0 bases at V and 5 bases at J, with 11 bases between. The CDR3 coding sequence is TGTGCCAGCAGCTTGGACAAAGAGAGGGAGACCCAGTACTTC. Translating it yields CASSLDKERETQYF.

V usage is TRBV5-1 and J usage is TRBJ2-7; 9 bases map to TRBD1. Germline values: CDR1 SGHRS, CDR2 YFSETQ. Germline trimming cut 2 bases from V and 5 bases from J; bases unmatched to any gene: 8. CDR3 size: 15 residues. The CDR3 nucleotides are TGCGCCAGCAGCTTTCCGGGACAGGGAGTACACGAGCAGTACTTC. Translating gives CASSFPGQGVHEQYF.

The chain uses TRBV9 and TRBJ2-1; 8 bases are shared with TRBD1. Unmatched junction bases numbered 5, after V lost 0 bases and J lost 6 bases. The germline V gene has CDR1 SGDLS and CDR2 YYNGEE. This CDR3 comprises 15 residues. This chain's CDR3 is CASSVGQGIVNEQFF. The CDR3, as DNA: TGTGCCAGCAGCGTAGGACAGGGGATTGTCAATGAGCAGTTCTTC.

The rearrangement joins TRBV9 to TRBJ2-7; D may be TRBD2 (7 bases). Looked up from germline, CDR1 is SGDLS and CDR2 is YYNGEE. The CDR3 contains 22 residues. The V end lost 5 bases, the J end lost 5 bases, and 41 bases lay between the germline ends. The CDR3: CASSLRGPGGLLSPLVAHEQYF. The CDR3 coding sequence is TGTGCCAGCAGTCTAAGGGGTCCGGGGGGCCTCCTTAGTCCTTTAGTGGCCCACGAGCAGTACTTC.

This chain links TRBV13 with TRBJ2-5, with a possible D match to TRBD2 (6 bases). Germline CDR1 reads PRHDT; CDR2 reads FYEKMQ (reference sequence). CDR3 length: 14 amino acids. V gave up 6 bases and J gave up 3 bases, with 14 bases separating them. CDR3 sequence reads: CASSFGGGEETQYF. For the CDR3, the DNA is TGTGCCAGCAGTTTCGGGGGTGGGGAAGAGACCCAGTACTTC.

This clone was detected once. The chain uses TRBV7-2 and TRBJ2-5, with 12 bases identical to TRBD2. This CDR3 has 16 amino acids. The V gene end was trimmed by 6 bases and the J gene end by 2 bases; junction bases not matched to a gene: 7. Germline V gene data show CDR1 as SGHTA and CDR2 as FQGNSA. CDR3 amino acids: CASRQRLAGAQETQYF. CDR3 sequence (DNA): TGTGCCAGCAGGCAACGACTAGCGGGGGCTCAAGAGACCCAGTACTTC.

CDR3 DNA sequence: TGTGCCAGCAGCCAAATAACTAGCCCAGATACGCAGTATTTT. This codes for CASSQITSPDTQYF. This chain connects TRBV7-2 to TRBJ2-3, with a weak D call TRBD2 (6 bases). This CDR3 has 14 amino acids. Germline-derived CDR1 and CDR2 are SGHTA and FQGNSA. With 5 bases removed from V and 4 bases from J, the gap between germline ends came to 13 bases.

This clone was counted a single time. The genes are TRBV7-3 and TRBJ1-4; 10 bases fit TRBD1. The ends lost 3 bases at V and 7 bases at J; junction bases unmatched: 2. The CDR3 has 14 amino acids. Germline CDR1 SGHTA, CDR2 FQGTGA. The DNA of the CDR3 is TGTGCCAGCAGCTTCCGGGACAGGGGTGAAAAACTGTTTTTT. This encodes CASSFRDRGEKLFF.

V gene TRBV28 combines with J gene TRBJ2-2, with TRBD1 matching 10 bases. CDR1 and CDR2 (germline): MDHEN, SYDVKM. V was pared by 4 bases and J by 8 bases, with 7 bases of the junction left unmatched. CDR3 size: 15 residues. Here the CDR3 reads CASSSGDRGSGELFF. DNA for the CDR3: TGTGCCAGCAGTTCCGGGGACAGGGGTTCTGGGGAGCTGTTTTTT.

This clone was observed a handful of times. This chain connects TRBV27 to TRBJ2-7, with a weak D call TRBD1 (6 bases). CDR3 length: 14 residues. The V end lost 5 bases, the J end lost 5 bases, and 16 bases lay between the germline ends. The germline CDR1 and CDR2 sequences are MNHEY and SMNVEV (reference sequence). The CDR3 DNA reads as TGTGCCAGCAGTCTAGTAGGGGGTCGGAACGAGCAGTACTTC. Translating gives CASSLVGGRNEQYF.

V usage is TRBV27 and J usage is TRBJ2-6; TRBD2 aligns across 10 bases. V gave up 5 bases and J gave up 0 bases; unmatched junction bases: 7. CDR1 is MNHEY and CDR2 is SMNVEV in the germline V gene (reference sequence). The CDR3 has 18 amino acids. CDR3 nucleotide sequence: TGTGCCAGCAGTGCGTGGACTAGCGGCTTCTCTGGGGCCAACGTCCTGACTTTC. Its translation is CASSAWTSGFSGANVLTF.

This clone has more than one count but fewer than ten. The J gene is TRBJ2-7, the V gene TRBV11-2; tentative D call: TRBD2 (5 bases). Trimming removed 3 bases at V and 6 bases at J, with 9 bases between. The length of the CDR3 is 12 residues. The germline V gene has CDR1 SGHAT and CDR2 FQNNGV. The CDR3 nucleotides read TGTGCCAGCAGCTTGGGTCGGGGCGAGCAGTACTTC. This gives the protein CASSLGRGEQYF.

The chain joins TRBV7-2 to TRBJ2-7, with a possible D match to TRBD2 (6 bases). Germline CDR1 and CDR2: SGHTA and FQGNSA. This CDR3 has 15 amino acids. V was shortened by 5 bases and J by 0 bases, with 14 bases between the two germline ends. The CDR3 nucleotides are TGTGCCAGCAGCAAAGACCTGGGGGGCTCCTACGAGCAGTACTTC. Its translation: CASSKDLGGSYEQYF.

This sequence joins TRBV28 and TRBJ1-1; possible D gene TRBD1, 5 bases. V was shortened by 2 bases and J by 0 bases, with 10 bases between the two germline ends. CDR3 length equals 15 residues. Germline-derived CDR1 and CDR2 are MDHEN and SYDVKM. CDR3 residues: CASSLLSTVNTEAFF. CDR3 DNA sequence: TGTGCCAGCAGTTTACTATCGACAGTGAACACTGAAGCTTTCTTT. The full variable domain, completed using reference TRBV28 and TRBJ1-1, is DVKVTQSSRYLVKRTGEKVFLECVQDMDHENMFWYRQDPGLGLRLIYFSYDVKMKEKGDIPEGYSVSREKKERFSLILESASTNQTSMYLCASSLLSTVNTEAFFGQGTRLTVV.

This clone was seen a few times. The V call is TRBV6-2 or TRBV6-3, the J call TRBJ2-5; a weak D match, TRBD2 (7 bases). The CDR3 loop spans 18 amino acids. Per the germline V gene, CDR1 is MNHEY and CDR2 is SVGEGT. V lost 2 bases to trimming and J lost 4 bases, with 23 bases between them. The CDR3 DNA is TGTGCCAGCAGTTACACCCCCTTACAGGGAGGGTCAAGAGAGACCCAGTACTTC. It yields the protein CASSYTPLQGGSRETQYF.

This CDR3 reads CASSLGAGEKQETQYF. The CDR3 nucleotides read TGTGCCAGCAGCTTGGGGGCCGGGGAGAAGCAAGAGACCCAGTACTTC. The J gene is TRBJ2-5, the V gene TRBV5-6; maybe TRBD2 (5 bases). Germline lookup yields CDR1 SGHDT and CDR2 YYEEEE. The CDR3 has 16 amino acids. V shed 0 bases and J shed 2 bases, with 14 bases lying between them.

The gene calls are TRBV27 and TRBJ2-7; weak D call: TRBD2 (5 bases). Trimming removed 1 base at V and 5 bases at J, with 9 bases between. This CDR3 is 13 amino acids long. Germline lookup yields CDR1 MNHEY and CDR2 SMNVEV (reference sequence). The DNA of the CDR3 is TGTGCCAGCAGTTTATGGCGAGGGAACGAGCAGTACTTC. Translating it yields CASSLWRGNEQYF.

The rearrangement links TRBV4-1 to TRBJ1-5, with TRBD1 as a possible D gene (6 bases). The V gene's germline CDR1 is MGHRA and CDR2 YSYEKL. Trimming took 0 bases from V and 3 from J, leaving 9 bases between them. This CDR3 is 15 amino acids long. CDR3: CASSQEGGNNQPQHF. The CDR3 nucleotides read TGCGCCAGCAGCCAAGAAGGGGGAAACAATCAGCCCCAGCATTTT.

The CDR3 sequence: CSVEDPLAENTEAFF. CDR3 nucleotide sequence: TGCAGCGTTGAAGATCCGCTGGCAGAGAACACTGAAGCTTTCTTT. V gene TRBV29-1 combines with J gene TRBJ1-1; D is ambiguous. The CDR3 has 15 amino acids. The V end lost 0 bases, the J end lost 1 base, and 12 bases lay between the germline ends. Germline-derived CDR1 and CDR2 are SQVTM and ANQGSEA.

J is TRBJ2-1 and V is TRBV6-4, with 8 bases matching TRBD1. V lost 5 bases, J lost 6 bases, and 6 bases stayed unmatched. Per germline, CDR1 MRHNA and CDR2 SNTAGT. The CDR3 consists of 14 residues. The CDR3 sequence: CASSTGGSSNEQFF. The CDR3, as DNA: TGTGCCAGCAGTACAGGGGGAAGCAGCAATGAGCAGTTCTTC.

J is TRBJ2-5 and V is TRBV21-1; TRBD2, the table's D call, lacks a check against the DNA. TRBV21-1 has pseudogene status. The CDR3 length is 12 residues. The CDR3 region has the DNA TGTGCCGGGACTAGCGGTAAAGAGACCCAGTACTTC. Translating gives CAGTSGKETQYF.

The chain employs TRBV28 and TRBJ1-5; possible D gene TRBD1, 6 bases. The CDR3 spans 16 residues. Trimming took 4 bases from V and 0 from J, leaving 13 bases between them. From germline, CDR1 is MDHEN and CDR2 SYDVKM. The CDR3 loop is CASSSSRGASNQPQHF. The CDR3 bases are TGTGCCAGCAGTTCCTCTCGGGGGGCTAGCAATCAGCCCCAGCATTTT.

The genes are TRBV12-5 and TRBJ1-5; TRBD1 is a possible D gene (6 bases). The CDR3 runs to 15 residues. CDR1 LGHNT and CDR2 FRNRAP come from the germline V gene. Between the trimmed V and J ends, which lost 1 base and 6 bases, there was a span of 13 bases. CDR3 sequence reads: CASGLDREKVQPQHF. The DNA for the CDR3 is TGTGCTAGTGGTTTGGACAGGGAAAAAGTTCAGCCCCAGCATTTT.

This clone was picked up a small number of times. The V call is TRBV4-3, the J call TRBJ2-1; the match to TRBD2 covers 9 bases. Germline V CDR1 and CDR2: LGHNA, YSLEER. V dropped 0 bases and J dropped 9; count of bases not matched to a gene: 9. The CDR3 contains 16 residues. The chain's CDR3 is CASSQDRGGRAGEQFF. Here the CDR3 DNA reads TGCGCCAGCAGCCAAGATCGGGGCGGGAGGGCCGGTGAGCAGTTCTTC.

The chain has TRBV11-2 and TRBJ2-5; the D gene is possibly TRBD1 (5 bases). CDR1 SGHAT and CDR2 FQNNGV come from the germline V gene. This CDR3 is built from 14 residues. The V end lost 5 bases, the J end lost 1 base, and 11 bases lay between the germline ends. Here the CDR3 reads CASSEGHSQETQYF. The CDR3 region has the DNA TGTGCCAGCAGCGAAGGACATAGCCAAGAGACCCAGTACTTC.

This rearrangement joins TRBV7-3 to TRBJ2-3; 14 bases are a match to TRBD2. Germline values: CDR1 SGHTA, CDR2 FQGTGA. The CDR3 covers 19 residues. V shed 5 bases and J 2 bases; nucleotides not matched to a gene: 12. The CDR3 protein is CASSVREKGLAGDTDTQYF. CDR3 in DNA: TGTGCCAGCAGCGTAAGGGAAAAGGGACTAGCGGGGGACACAGATACGCAGTATTTT. The whole variable domain, filled in from reference TRBV7-3 and TRBJ2-3, reads GAGVSQTPSNKVTEKGKYVELRCDPISGHTALYWYRQSLGQGPEFLIYFQGTGAADDSGLPNDRFFAVRPEGSVSTLKIQRTERGDSAVYLCASSVREKGLAGDTDTQYFGPGTRLTVL.

V is TRBV7-9 and J is TRBJ2-4; D remains unclear. Trimming cost V 4 bases and J 1 base, with 11 bases left between them. This CDR3 has 15 amino acids. Germline CDR1 and CDR2: SEHNR and FQNEAQ (reference sequence). The CDR3 DNA follows: TGTGCCAGCAGCTCCGGGTGGCTGGCCAAAAACATTCAGTACTTC. It translates to CASSSGWLAKNIQYF. Filled out from reference TRBV7-9 and TRBJ2-4, the complete variable domain reads DTGVSQNPRHKITKRGQNVTFRCDPISEHNRLYWYRQTLGQGPEFLTYFQNEAQLEKSRLLSDRFSAERPKGSFSTLEIQRTEQGDSAMYLCASSSGWLAKNIQYFGAGTRLSVL.

CDR3 residues: CASSSTWTPLRDTQYF. CDR3 DNA: TGTGCCAGCAGTTCCACCTGGACACCATTACGAGATACGCAGTATTTT. This chain uses TRBV27 with TRBJ2-3; perhaps TRBD1 as D (5 bases). V lost 4 bases and J lost 5, with 19 bases in between. CDR1 is MNHEY and CDR2 is SMNVEV in the germline V gene (reference sequence). The CDR3 length is 16 residues.